The next 14 T cell receptor beta chains were all read from a single sample in a study of identical twins (dated by TCRdb to between 2015 and 2016). Receptor libraries were prepared by 5' RACE. TCRdb shows the sequencer as Illumina HiSeq 2000. The public reads were quality trimmed at Q25 with fastp and then assembled into clones with MiXCR by TCRdb, keeping productive beta chains. Identical CDR3 protein sequences are pooled into one entry, listed with their most common genes and DNA. The sample includes approximately 490,000 distinct CDR3 sequences, with more than 20% observed a single time. The top ten hold around 0.48% of the sample. In addition, the sample was reused for a study of yellow fever vaccine responses in identical twins.

The sequenced sample consisted of CD4+ T cells sorted from blood. Receptors originate from a woman under 30 in good health.

The rearrangement links TRBV7-9 to TRBJ1-2; a weak D match, TRBD1 (6 bases). The CDR3 length is 14 residues. The V and J ends lost 7 bases and 5 bases respectively, with 17 bases between them. CDR1 is SEHNR and CDR2 is FQNEAQ in the germline V gene (reference sequence). The CDR3 nucleotides are TGTGCCAGCACCTTGGACGGGACACTTTATGGCTACACCTTC. This translates into CASTLDGTLYGYTF.

About this clonotype: One junction end disagrees with the germline gene, perhaps due to a read error. V and J are TRBV28 and TRBJ1-2; D unclear. The germline CDR1 and CDR2 sequences are MDHEN and SYDVKM. CDR3 size: 11 residues. CDR3 in DNA: TGTGCCACCAGTCCGCTCTATGGCTACACCTTC. Amino acids: CATSPLYGYTF.

The J gene is TRBJ2-1, the V gene TRBV5-1; TRBD2 matches 11 bases. There are 17 residues in the CDR3. J was trimmed by 6 bases and V by 4 bases; bases with no gene match: 12. From germline, CDR1 is SGHRS and CDR2 YFSETQ. In DNA, the CDR3 is TGCGCCAGCAGCACCACCCTCACTAGCGGGAGCTTCAATGAGCAGTTCTTC. Translated: CASSTTLTSGSFNEQFF.

In this sample, this clonotype turned up a few times. V is TRBV28 and J is TRBJ2-6; perhaps TRBD1 as D (5 bases). The germline V and J ends were trimmed by 2 bases and 0 bases, with 14 bases remaining between them. CDR1 MDHEN and CDR2 SYDVKM come from the germline V gene. The CDR3 covers 18 residues. The CDR3: CASSLSAGLGSGANVLTF. As DNA, the CDR3 is TGTGCCAGCAGTTTAAGTGCAGGGTTGGGCTCTGGGGCCAACGTCCTGACTTTC.

CDR3 protein: CATSPRVDYGYTF. For the CDR3, the DNA is TGTGCCACCAGCCCCCGAGTGGACTATGGCTACACCTTC. The rearrangement joins TRBV15 to TRBJ1-2; D gene ambiguous. Looked up from germline, CDR1 is LNHNV and CDR2 is YYDKDF (reference sequence). V was shortened by 5 bases and J by 3 bases, with 10 bases between the two germline ends. This CDR3 has 13 residues.

This clonotype was observed a handful of times. The V call is TRBV7-9, the J call TRBJ2-7; D could derive from TRBD1 or TRBD2 (6 bases each). The CDR3 contains 14 residues. The germline V and J ends were trimmed by 5 bases and 3 bases, with 14 bases remaining between them. Germline CDR1 SEHNR, CDR2 FQNEAQ (reference sequence). Here the CDR3 DNA reads TGTGCCAGCAGCCAAAAGGGGGGAATCTACGAGCAGTACTTC. As protein: CASSQKGGIYEQYF.

V and J are TRBV4-1 and TRBJ2-2; 7 bases align to TRBD1. After removal of 1 base from V and 0 bases from J, the junction contained 8 bases not matched to a gene. Germline V gives CDR1 MGHRA, CDR2 YSYEKL. The CDR3 runs to 18 residues. The CDR3: CASSQATGESSNTGELFF. The DNA for the CDR3 is TGCGCCAGCAGCCAAGCCACAGGGGAGAGTTCGAACACCGGGGAGCTGTTTTTT.

CDR3 region: CASSLRTTSEQFF. CDR3 coding DNA: TGTGCCAGCAGCTTACGGACTACCTCTGAGCAGTTCTTC. This chain joins TRBV7-8 and TRBJ2-1; tentative D call: TRBD2 (6 bases). This CDR3 is 13 amino acids long. V was pared by 2 bases and J by 9 bases, with 11 bases between. Germline lookup yields CDR1 SGHVS and CDR2 FQNEAQ.

This clonotype was observed a few times. The V call is TRBV24-1, the J call TRBJ2-3, with 9 bases lining up with TRBD1. This CDR3 is built from 15 residues. Per the germline V gene, CDR1 is KGHDR and CDR2 is SFDVKD. V trimming: 3 bases; J trimming: 6 bases; junction bases outside the gene matches: 6. In DNA, the CDR3 is TGTGCCACCAGTGATCCGACAGGGGGGGCGGATACGCAGTATTTT. Translating gives CATSDPTGGADTQYF.

The chain combines TRBV15 with TRBJ2-2; 8 nucleotides agree with TRBD2. The CDR3 loop spans 19 amino acids. Germline V gene data show CDR1 as LNHNV and CDR2 as YYDKDF (reference sequence). J lost 4 bases, V lost 1 base, and 14 bases had no gene match. CDR3: CATSRGRRGGPITTGELFF. CDR3 nucleotides: TGTGCCACCAGCAGAGGGAGACGGGGGGGCCCCATTACCACCGGGGAGCTGTTTTTT.

The chain links TRBV12-5 to TRBJ2-1, with D possibly TRBD2 on 5 matching bases. The CDR3 spans 14 residues. The germline V gene has CDR1 LGHNT and CDR2 FRNRAP. V lost 7 bases and J lost 4, with 14 bases in between. CDR3 coding DNA: TGTGCTAGTGCGACTTCTGGAGGTTACAATGAGCAGTTCTTC. Protein product: CASATSGGYNEQFF.

This clonotype occurred a few times. The chain combines TRBV3-1 with TRBJ2-3, with D possibly TRBD2 on 5 matching bases. The V gene lost 1 base and the J gene lost 0 bases, with 11 bases spanning the gap. CDR1 and CDR2 from the germline V gene are LGHDT and YNNKEL (reference sequence). CDR3 length: 16 amino acids. CDR3 coding DNA: TGTGCCAGCAGCCAAGTGCGAGCGGCTAGCACAGATACGCAGTATTTT. Amino acids: CASSQVRAASTDTQYF.

The table lists this clonotype with a few counts. The chain joins TRBV14 to TRBJ2-7, with TRBD1 matching over 7 bases. CDR3 length equals 14 residues. V lost 8 bases, J lost 2 bases, and 9 bases stayed unmatched. Germline lookup yields CDR1 SGHDN and CDR2 FVKESK. CDR3 sequence reads: CASQLMTGPYEQYF. The CDR3 DNA reads as TGTGCCAGCCAATTAATGACAGGGCCCTACGAGCAGTACTTC.

This clonotype turned up a few times. The V call is TRBV12-3 or TRBV12-4, the J call TRBJ2-3; D might be TRBD1 (5 bases). The ends were cut back, 6 bases at V and 0 bases at J, with 10 bases in the middle. This CDR3 region has 14 residues. CDR3 coding DNA: TGTGCCAGCAGGAAAGGGGCTAGCACAGATACGCAGTATTTT. Protein sequence: CASRKGASTDTQYF.